This entry concerns a single TCR beta chain. The antigen is undetermined. 13 Jbeta primers and 60 Vbeta primers were used for the PCR. Repertoires were generated with immunoSEQ multiplex PCR, while TCRdb's copy carries only in-frame clones and drops some. The sample has under 200,000 clones, about 72% seen once. The data are from a study of cytomegalovirus exposure and HLA in healthy donors. Study outcomes and limitations: Most CMV-associated TCR beta chains appeared HLA-restricted in a later analysis. Listed as cytomegalovirus-associated were over 150 TCR beta chains.

Germline V gene data show CDR1 as MGHRA and CDR2 as YSYEKL. The CDR3 consists of 17 residues. V lost 5 bases, J lost 7 bases, and 21 bases lay in between. The rearrangement joins TRBV4-1 to TRBJ1-6; D not certain. The sequenced sample was PBMCs. The receptor comes from a girl aged 10 to 17 in good health and CMV-seronegative. The CDR3 spells CASSVTGTTRSNSPLHF. CDR3 coding DNA: TGCGCCAGCAGCGTGACGGGAACGACTAGAAGCAATTCACCCCTCCACTTT.